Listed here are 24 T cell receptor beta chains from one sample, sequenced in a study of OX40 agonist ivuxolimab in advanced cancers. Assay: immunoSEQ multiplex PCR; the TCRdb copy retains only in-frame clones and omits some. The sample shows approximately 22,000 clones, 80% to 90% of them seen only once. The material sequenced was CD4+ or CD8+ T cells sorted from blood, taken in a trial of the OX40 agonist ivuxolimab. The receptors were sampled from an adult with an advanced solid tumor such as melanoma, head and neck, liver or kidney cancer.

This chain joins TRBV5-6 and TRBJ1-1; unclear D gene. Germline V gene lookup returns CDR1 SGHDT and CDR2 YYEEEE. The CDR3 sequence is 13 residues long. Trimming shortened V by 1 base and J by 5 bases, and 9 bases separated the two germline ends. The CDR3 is CASSLSAGTEAFF. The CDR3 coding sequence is TGTGCCAGCAGCTTGAGCGCGGGGACTGAAGCTTTCTTT.

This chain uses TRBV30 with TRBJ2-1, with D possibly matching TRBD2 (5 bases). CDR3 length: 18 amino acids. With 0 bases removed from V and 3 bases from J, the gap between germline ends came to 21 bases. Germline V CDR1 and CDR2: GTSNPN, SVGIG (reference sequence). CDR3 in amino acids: CAWSVRLGRSGGYNEQFF. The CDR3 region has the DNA TGTGCCTGGAGTGTACGGTTGGGCCGGTCCGGAGGCTACAATGAGCAGTTCTTC.

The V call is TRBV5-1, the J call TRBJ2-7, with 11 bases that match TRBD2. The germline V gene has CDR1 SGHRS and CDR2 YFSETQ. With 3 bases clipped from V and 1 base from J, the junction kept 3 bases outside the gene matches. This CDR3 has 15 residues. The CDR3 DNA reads TGCGCCAGCAGCTCGACTAGCGGGGCTTCCTACGAGCAGTACTTC. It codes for CASSSTSGASYEQYF.

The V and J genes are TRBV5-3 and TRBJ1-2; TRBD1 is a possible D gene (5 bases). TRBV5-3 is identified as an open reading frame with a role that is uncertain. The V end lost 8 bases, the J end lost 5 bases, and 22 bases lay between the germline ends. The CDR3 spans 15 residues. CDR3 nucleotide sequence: TGTGCCAGCAGCCCTCTCGAACAGGCCGTTTATGGCTACACCTTC. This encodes CASSPLEQAVYGYTF.

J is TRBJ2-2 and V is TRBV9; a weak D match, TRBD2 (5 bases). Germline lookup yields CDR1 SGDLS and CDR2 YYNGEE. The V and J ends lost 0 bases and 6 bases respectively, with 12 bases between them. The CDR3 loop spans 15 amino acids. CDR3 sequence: CASSVEAGWSGELFF. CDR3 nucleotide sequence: TGTGCCAGCAGCGTAGAGGCGGGCTGGTCCGGGGAGCTGTTTTTT.

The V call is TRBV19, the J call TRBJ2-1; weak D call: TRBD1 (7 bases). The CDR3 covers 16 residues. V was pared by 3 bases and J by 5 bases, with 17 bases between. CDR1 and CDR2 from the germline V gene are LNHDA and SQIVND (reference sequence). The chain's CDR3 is CASSMRGPSADNEQFF. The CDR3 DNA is TGTGCCAGTAGTATGAGGGGGCCTAGCGCAGACAATGAGCAGTTCTTC.

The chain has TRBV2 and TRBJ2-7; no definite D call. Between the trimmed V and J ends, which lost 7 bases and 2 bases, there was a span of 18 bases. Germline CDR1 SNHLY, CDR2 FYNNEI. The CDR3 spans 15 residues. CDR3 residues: CASKILEGNPYEQYF. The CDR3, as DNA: TGTGCCAGCAAAATTCTAGAAGGAAACCCCTACGAGCAGTACTTC. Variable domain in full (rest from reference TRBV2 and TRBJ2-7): EPEVTQTPSHQVTQMGQEVILRCVPISNHLYFYWYRQILGQKVEFLVSFYNNEISEKSEIFDDQFSVERPDGSNFTLKIRSTKLEDSAMYFCASKILEGNPYEQYFGPGTRLTVT.

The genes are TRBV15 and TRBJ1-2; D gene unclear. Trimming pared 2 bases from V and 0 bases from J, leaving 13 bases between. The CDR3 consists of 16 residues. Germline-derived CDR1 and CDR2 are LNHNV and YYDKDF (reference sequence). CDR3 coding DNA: TGTGCCACCAGCAGACACCACGGGTCATCTAACTATGGCTACACCTTC. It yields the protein CATSRHHGSSNYGYTF.

The CDR3 bases are TGTGCCAGCAGTGACCCTGACAGAAACTATGGCTACACCTTC. Translating gives CASSDPDRNYGYTF. The V gene is TRBV25-1, the J gene TRBJ1-2; D is possibly TRBD1 (5 bases). Germline V gene data show CDR1 as MGHDK and CDR2 as SYGVNS. V dropped 3 bases and J dropped 2 bases, with 10 bases sitting between them. The CDR3 runs to 14 residues.

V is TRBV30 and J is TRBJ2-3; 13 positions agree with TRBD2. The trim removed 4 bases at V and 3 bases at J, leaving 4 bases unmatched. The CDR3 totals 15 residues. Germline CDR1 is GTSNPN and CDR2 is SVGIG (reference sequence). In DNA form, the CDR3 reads TGTGCCTGGACCTGGACTAGCGGGAGTACAGATACGCAGTATTTT. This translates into CAWTWTSGSTDTQYF.

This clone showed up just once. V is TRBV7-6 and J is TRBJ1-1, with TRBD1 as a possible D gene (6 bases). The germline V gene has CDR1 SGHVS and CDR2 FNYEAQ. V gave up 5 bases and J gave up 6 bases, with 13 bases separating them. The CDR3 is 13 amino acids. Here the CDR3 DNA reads TGTGCCAGCAGCCCCACGGGGGCCCCTGAAGCTTTCTTT. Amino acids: CASSPTGAPEAFF.

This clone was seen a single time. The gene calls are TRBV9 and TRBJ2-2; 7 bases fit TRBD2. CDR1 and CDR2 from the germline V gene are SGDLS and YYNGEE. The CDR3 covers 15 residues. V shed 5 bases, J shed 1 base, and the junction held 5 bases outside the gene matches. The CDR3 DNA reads TGTGCCAGCAGAAGCAAGCGGGAGAACACCGGGGAGCTGTTTTTT. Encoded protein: CASRSKRENTGELFF.

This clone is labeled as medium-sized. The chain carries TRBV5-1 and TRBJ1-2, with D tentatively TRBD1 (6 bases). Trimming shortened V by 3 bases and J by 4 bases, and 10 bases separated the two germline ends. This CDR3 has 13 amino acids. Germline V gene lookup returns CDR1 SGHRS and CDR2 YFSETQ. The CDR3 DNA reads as TGCGCCAGCAGCTGGGACAAGAGCTATGGCTACACCTTC. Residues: CASSWDKSYGYTF.

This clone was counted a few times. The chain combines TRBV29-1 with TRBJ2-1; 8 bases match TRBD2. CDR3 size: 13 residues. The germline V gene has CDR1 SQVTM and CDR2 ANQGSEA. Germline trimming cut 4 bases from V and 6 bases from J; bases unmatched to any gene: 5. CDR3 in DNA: TGCAGCGTTGGGGCTAGCGGGTCCAATGAGCAGTTCTTC. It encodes CSVGASGSNEQFF.

CDR3 sequence: CATSRDRGPYEQYF. CDR3 nucleotides: TGTGCCACCAGCAGGGACAGGGGACCCTACGAGCAGTACTTC. The chain employs TRBV15 and TRBJ2-7; 9 bases match TRBD1. Germline CDR1 and CDR2: LNHNV and YYDKDF (reference sequence). V shed 3 bases, J shed 2 bases, and the junction held 2 bases outside the gene matches. This CDR3 has 14 amino acids. The variable domain in full, completed from reference TRBV15 and TRBJ2-7, reads DAMVIQNPRYQVTQFGKPVTLSCSQTLNHNVMYWYQQKSSQAPKLLFHYYDKDFNNEADTPDNFQSRRPNTSFCFLDIRSPGLGDTAMYLCATSRDRGPYEQYFGPGTRLTVT.

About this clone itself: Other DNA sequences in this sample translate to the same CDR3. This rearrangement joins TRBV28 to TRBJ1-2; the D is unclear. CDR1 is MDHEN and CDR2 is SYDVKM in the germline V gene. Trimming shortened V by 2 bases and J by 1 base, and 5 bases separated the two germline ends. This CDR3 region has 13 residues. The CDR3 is CASSLSINYGYTF. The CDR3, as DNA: TGTGCCAGCAGTTTAAGTATTAACTATGGCTACACCTTC.

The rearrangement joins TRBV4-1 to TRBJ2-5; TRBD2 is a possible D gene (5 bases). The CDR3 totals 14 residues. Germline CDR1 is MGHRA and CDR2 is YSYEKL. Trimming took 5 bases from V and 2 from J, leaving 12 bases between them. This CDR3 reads CASSTGPGQETQYF. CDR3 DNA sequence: TGCGCCAGCAGCACTGGTCCGGGGCAAGAGACCCAGTACTTC.

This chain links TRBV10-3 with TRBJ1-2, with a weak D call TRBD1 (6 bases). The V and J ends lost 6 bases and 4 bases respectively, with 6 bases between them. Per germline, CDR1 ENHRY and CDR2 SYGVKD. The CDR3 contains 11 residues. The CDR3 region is CAIRDSYGYTF. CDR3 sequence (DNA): TGTGCCATCAGGGACAGCTATGGCTACACCTTC.

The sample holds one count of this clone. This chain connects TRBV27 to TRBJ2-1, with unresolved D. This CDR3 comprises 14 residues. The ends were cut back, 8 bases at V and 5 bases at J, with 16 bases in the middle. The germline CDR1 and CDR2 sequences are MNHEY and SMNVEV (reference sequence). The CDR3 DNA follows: TGTGCCAGCTCCAGTCAGCCTGGGGACAATGAGCAGTTCTTC. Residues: CASSSQPGDNEQFF.

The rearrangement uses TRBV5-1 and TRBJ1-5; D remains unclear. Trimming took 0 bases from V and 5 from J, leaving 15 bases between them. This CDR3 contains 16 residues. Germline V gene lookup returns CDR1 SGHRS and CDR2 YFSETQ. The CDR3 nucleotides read TGCGCCAGCAGCTTGGTTTACGTGGCGGTTTATCAGCCCCAGCATTTT. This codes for CASSLVYVAVYQPQHF.

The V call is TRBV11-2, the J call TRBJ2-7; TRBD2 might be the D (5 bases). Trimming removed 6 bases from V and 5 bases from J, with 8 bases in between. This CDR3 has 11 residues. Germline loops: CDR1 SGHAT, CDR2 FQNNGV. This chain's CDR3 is CASREVHEQYF. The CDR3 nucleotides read TGTGCCAGCAGGGAGGTCCACGAGCAGTACTTC.

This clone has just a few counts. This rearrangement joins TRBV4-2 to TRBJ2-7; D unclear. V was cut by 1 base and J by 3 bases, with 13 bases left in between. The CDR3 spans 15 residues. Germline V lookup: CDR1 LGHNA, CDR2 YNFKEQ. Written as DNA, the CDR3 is TGTGCCAGCAGCCAAGTGGACGGGCCGATCTACGAGCAGTACTTC. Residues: CASSQVDGPIYEQYF.

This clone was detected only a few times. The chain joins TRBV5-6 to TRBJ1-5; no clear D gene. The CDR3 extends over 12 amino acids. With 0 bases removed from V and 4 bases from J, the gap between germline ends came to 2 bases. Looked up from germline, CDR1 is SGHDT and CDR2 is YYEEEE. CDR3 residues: CASSLGNQPQHF. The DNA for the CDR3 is TGTGCCAGCAGCTTGGGGAATCAGCCCCAGCATTTT.

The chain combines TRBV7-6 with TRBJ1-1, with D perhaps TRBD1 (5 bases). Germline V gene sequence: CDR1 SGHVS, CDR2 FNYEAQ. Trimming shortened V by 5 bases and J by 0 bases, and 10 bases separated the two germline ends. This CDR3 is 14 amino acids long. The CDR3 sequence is CASSPGRMNTEAFF. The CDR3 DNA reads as TGTGCCAGCAGCCCGGGACGGATGAACACTGAAGCTTTCTTT.